This is a list of T cell receptor beta chains from one sample in a study of blood T cell repertoires in COVID-19. The protocol was immunoSEQ multiplex PCR, while the TCRdb copy is restricted to in-frame clones and leaves out a portion. This sample has 400,000 to 450,000 clones, with around 89% found just once. The sequencing sample was made of peripheral blood. All receptors derive from a woman aged 50 to 60 with COVID-19, enrolled during active disease. Each CDR3 is given with its conserved first and last residue. The D gene is left open where the match is weak.

j_call,v_call,d_call,cdr3_aa
TRBJ1-1,TRBV7-3,-,CASSLTTPNTEAFF
TRBJ1-1,TRBV2,TRBD1,CASSPGQGEGRTEAFF
TRBJ2-5,TRBV11-1,TRBD1,CASSFGQGAQETQYF
TRBJ2-1,TRBV11-2,TRBD1,CASSSRTGDTYNEQFF
TRBJ1-3,TRBV15,-,CATSPPWEGTPGNTIYF
TRBJ1-2,TRBV29-1,TRBD1,CSVDPRQGAHYGYTF
TRBJ2-2,TRBV12-5,TRBD1,CASGADRSTGELFF
TRBJ1-1,TRBV5-1,-,CASRKTGTPSLNTEAFF
TRBJ1-3,TRBV2,-,CASSEFEVVVGNTIYF
TRBJ2-1,TRBV3-1/TRBV3-2,-,CASSQFIGAYNEQFF
TRBJ2-7,TRBV6-5,-,CASRGGGGEQYF
TRBJ1-4,TRBV30,TRBD1,CAWSPGTGVTNEKLFF
TRBJ2-3,TRBV5-1,TRBD1,CASSPGTASGYTQYF
TRBJ1-6,TRBV5-4,-,CASRQETGFANSPLHF
TRBJ2-1,TRBV5-1,TRBD2,CASSLVGSGGYEQFF
TRBJ2-5,TRBV13,-,CASARGETQYF
TRBJ1-3,TRBV27,-,CASSRGGLSGNTIYF
TRBJ1-2,TRBV20-1,TRBD1,CSASWGQGEEGYGYTF
TRBJ2-5,TRBV3-1/TRBV3-2,TRBD2,CASSSRGEETQYF
TRBJ2-7,TRBV27,-,CASSSRGFGSSYEQYF
TRBJ2-7,TRBV19,-,CASSTTHRVYGDEQYF
TRBJ1-1,TRBV19,-,CASTLGAGDTEAFF
TRBJ1-4,TRBV10-1,-,CASSAEGSDEKLFF
TRBJ1-3,TRBV11-2,-,CASSKHSGNTIYF
TRBJ2-3,TRBV9,-,CASSRLASGTDTQYF
TRBJ1-1,TRBV30,TRBD1,CAWSPIRGHTEAFF
TRBJ2-7,TRBV12-5,TRBD2,CASGPPLAGGLNEQYF
TRBJ1-1,TRBV9,-,CASSGGDTEAFF
TRBJ2-3,TRBV7-9,TRBD2,CASSLGKLAGAYTDTQYF
TRBJ1-5,TRBV7-9,TRBD1,CATGTGVQPQHF
TRBJ2-3,TRBV9,-,CASSPPAGDTQYF
TRBJ1-2,TRBV19,-,CASSIVAGYPRGYTF
TRBJ2-3,TRBV3-1/TRBV3-2,TRBD2,CASSQYSGGAGDTQYF
TRBJ1-6,TRBV30,-,CAWSVSVKSPLHF
TRBJ1-4,TRBV15,-,CATSRAGQPDEKLFF
TRBJ2-3,TRBV28,TRBD1,CASSWGQGGTDTQYF
TRBJ2-2,TRBV24-1,-,CATRSTGELFF
TRBJ2-5,TRBV28,-,CASSEAQGLETQYF
TRBJ1-1,TRBV11-1,-,CASSLQTRAEAFF
TRBJ1-1,TRBV3-1/TRBV3-2,TRBD1,CASSPRGRPNTEAFF
TRBJ1-6,TRBV15,-,CATSSPGGNSPLHF
TRBJ2-7,TRBV29-1,TRBD1,CSADPGQGYQYF
TRBJ2-1,TRBV12-3/TRBV12-4,TRBD1,CASSPSTGPGFF
TRBJ2-3,TRBV5-4,TRBD1,CASRRQGATDTQYF
TRBJ1-1,TRBV19,-,CASSMRQGEAFF
TRBJ1-5,TRBV29-1,TRBD1,CSVGQGDQPQHF
TRBJ2-1,TRBV7-2,TRBD2,CASSFRTSGRNEQFF